The 25 T cell receptor beta chains presented below share a single source sample, sequenced in a study of regulatory T cells in long-lasting Graves disease. Construction of the TCR beta libraries employed iRepertoire HTBI primers in conjunction with Arm-PCR of CDR3 regions. TCRdb itself ran the multiplex PCR reads through MiXCR, one entry per CDR3 protein. Here the sample spans 350,000 to 450,000 distinct CDR3 sequences, more than 20% being singletons. As for time point: persistent/refractory GD, antithyroid drugs over 5 years with positive TRAb. From RNA extracted from PBMCs, the TCR library was made. Sequences were derived from peripheral blood mononuclear cells (PBMCs), sampled when the disease was refractory, from a patient treated with antithyroid drugs. The receptor source for this set is a female donor with Graves disease.

This clonotype was seen at least ten times. The rearrangement uses TRBV7-2 and TRBJ1-2; D possibly corresponds to TRBD1 (6 bases). The germline V gene has CDR1 SGHTA and CDR2 FQGNSA. V was clipped by 0 bases and J by 5 bases, with 10 bases between them. The CDR3 is made up of 14 amino acids. As DNA, the CDR3 is TGTGCCAGCAGCTTAGCCCAGACAGGATATGGCTACACCTTC. This encodes CASSLAQTGYGYTF.

The table lists this clonotype with many counts. The chain carries TRBV2 and TRBJ1-2; D unresolved. CDR1 SNHLY and CDR2 FYNNEI come from the germline V gene. Trimming took 6 bases from V and 6 from J, leaving 14 bases between them. The CDR3 extends over 13 amino acids. The CDR3 nucleotides are TGTGCCAGCAGGCCCCCGAGGAGGGATGGCTACACCTTC. Translated, it gives CASRPPRRDGYTF.

The J gene is TRBJ2-7, the V gene TRBV7-2; weak D call: TRBD2 (5 bases). Deletions cut 5 bases from V and 3 bases from J, with 14 bases between. In germline, CDR1 is SGHTA, CDR2 FQGNSA. The CDR3 spans 14 residues. The CDR3 region is CASSPSTRSYEQYF. CDR3 sequence (DNA): TGTGCCAGCAGCCCTTCTACTAGAAGCTACGAGCAGTACTTC.

This clonotype appeared many times. The rearrangement uses TRBV19 and TRBJ1-1; no clear D gene. V shed 3 bases and J shed 1 base, with 9 bases lying between them. CDR1 LNHDA and CDR2 SQIVND come from the germline V gene (reference sequence). The CDR3 extends over 14 amino acids. CDR3 region: CASSIKRQNTEAFF. The CDR3, as DNA: TGTGCCAGTAGTATTAAAAGACAGAACACTGAAGCTTTCTTT.

This clonotype was recorded many times. This chain connects TRBV7-2 to TRBJ1-2, with D uncertain. This CDR3 region has 15 residues. Trimming pared 1 base from V and 2 bases from J, leaving 11 bases between. Germline V gene lookup returns CDR1 SGHTA and CDR2 FQGNSA. The CDR3 reads CASSLVDGGNYGYTF. DNA for the CDR3: TGTGCCAGCAGCTTAGTCGACGGCGGCAACTATGGCTACACCTTC.

This clonotype was found once. Sequence at one end of the junction differs from germline and may be a read error. The rearrangement uses TRBV7-8 and TRBJ1-2; D uncertain. The CDR3 is 14 residues long. CDR1 and CDR2 (germline): SGHVS, FQNEAQ. The CDR3 region has the DNA TGCGCCAGCAGCTTAAGCCGACGGGACTATGGCTACACCTTC. Protein sequence: CASSLSRRDYGYTF.

This clonotype was seen at least ten times. CDR3: CASSYSNTGQYF. As DNA, the CDR3 is TGTGCCAGCAGTTACTCGAACACAGGGCAGTACTTC. The gene calls are TRBV6-5 and TRBJ2-5, with a possible D match to TRBD1 (6 bases). CDR1 is MNHEY, CDR2 SVGAGI, per germline. CDR3 length: 12 residues. Trimming pared 0 bases from V and 11 bases from J, leaving 10 bases between.

This clonotype has only a few counts. The gene calls are TRBV6-1 and TRBJ2-5, with TRBD2 matching over 8 bases. The CDR3 length is 14 residues. V was pared by 7 bases and J by 2 bases, with 6 bases of the junction left unmatched. Germline V CDR1 and CDR2: MNHNS, SASEGT. CDR3 residues: CASTAGGVQETQYF. DNA for the CDR3: TGTGCCAGCACGGCGGGAGGAGTGCAAGAGACCCAGTACTTC.

The chain's CDR3 is CASSKLAENTGELFF. DNA for the CDR3: TGTGCCAGCAGCAAATTAGCGGAAAACACCGGGGAGCTGTTTTTT. The chain is built from TRBV9 and TRBJ2-2, with D perhaps matching TRBD2 (6 bases). V lost 4 bases and J lost 2, with 12 bases in between. CDR1 and CDR2 from the germline V gene are SGDLS and YYNGEE. CDR3 length equals 15 residues. Full variable domain (missing parts from reference TRBV9 and TRBJ2-2): DSGVTQTPKHLITATGQRVTLRCSPRSGDLSVYWYQQSLDQGLQFLIQYYNGEERAKGNILERFSAQQFPDLHSELNLSSLELGDSALYFCASSKLAENTGELFFGEGSRLTVL.

This clonotype was counted only a few times. The V and J genes are TRBV3-1 and TRBJ2-6; no firm D call. Germline CDR1 LGHDT, CDR2 YNNKEL (reference sequence). This CDR3 contains 15 residues. The V end was cut by 1 base, the J end by 4 bases, with 8 bases between. The CDR3 nucleotides are TGTGCCAGCAGCCAAGGGGGATACGGGGCCAACGTCCTGACTTTC. It encodes CASSQGGYGANVLTF.

The J gene is TRBJ2-7, the V gene TRBV6-2 or TRBV6-3; 9 positions agree with TRBD1. V dropped 6 bases and J dropped 1; count of bases not matched to a gene: 7. The CDR3 totals 15 residues. The germline V gene has CDR1 MNHEY and CDR2 SVGEGT. CDR3 bases: TGTGCCAGCAGGCCGGGACAGGGCATTTCCTACGAGCAGTACTTC. Its translation: CASRPGQGISYEQYF.

By proportion, this clonotype is medium-sized. V and J are TRBV27 and TRBJ1-2; D is perhaps TRBD1 (5 bases). This CDR3 region has 15 residues. CDR1 MNHEY and CDR2 SMNVEV come from the germline V gene (reference sequence). Trimming shortened V by 5 bases and J by 0 bases, and 13 bases separated the two germline ends. CDR3: CASSPDRRTNYGYTF. CDR3 DNA: TGTGCCAGCAGTCCAGACAGACGAACTAACTATGGCTACACCTTC.

There are many counts of this clonotype. The V and J genes are TRBV12-3 or TRBV12-4 and TRBJ1-2; D might be TRBD1 (5 bases). This CDR3 is 15 amino acids long. Between the trimmed V and J ends, which lost 2 bases and 4 bases, there was a span of 14 bases. CDR3 sequence reads: CASSLQALGLYGYTF. Here the CDR3 DNA reads TGTGCCAGCAGTTTACAGGCACTGGGGCTCTATGGCTACACCTTC.

This clonotype has just a few counts. This chain connects TRBV14 to TRBJ2-7; TRBD1 agrees at 10 bases. With 0 bases clipped from V and 3 bases from J, the junction kept 8 bases outside the gene matches. CDR1 is SGHDN and CDR2 is FVKESK in the germline V gene. This CDR3 spans 17 amino acids. Here the CDR3 DNA reads TGTGCCAGCAGCCAAGATGCCGAGGGACAGGGGTTCTACGAGCAGTACTTC. This translates into CASSQDAEGQGFYEQYF. Together with reference TRBV14 and TRBJ2-7, the CDR3 gives the full variable domain: EAGVTQFPSHSVIEKGQTVTLRCDPISGHDNLYWYRRVMGKEIKFLLHFVKESKQDESGMPNNRFLAERTGGTYSTLKVQPAELEDSGVYFCASSQDAEGQGFYEQYFGPGTRLTVT.

This clonotype was found many times. The chain has TRBV2 and TRBJ2-3; unclear D gene. The CDR3 is made up of 12 amino acids. Trimming took off 5 bases at V and 6 bases at J, with 9 bases between the two ends. Germline CDR1 is SNHLY and CDR2 is FYNNEI. CDR3 nucleotide sequence: TGTGCCAGCAGTCGCCTAGTGGATACGCAGTATTTT. This gives the protein CASSRLVDTQYF.

V gene TRBV4-3 combines with J gene TRBJ2-2, with no clear D. The V gene lost 3 bases and the J gene lost 1 base, with 6 bases spanning the gap. Germline lookup yields CDR1 LGHNA and CDR2 YSLEER. The CDR3 is 14 amino acids. In DNA form, the CDR3 reads TGCGCCAGCAGCCACGATCAGAACACCGGGGAGCTGTTTTTT. Amino acid sequence: CASSHDQNTGELFF.

This clonotype was detected many times. The chain recombines TRBV6-2 or TRBV6-3 with TRBJ2-5; 9 nucleotides align to TRBD2. V shed 2 bases and J 2 bases; nucleotides not matched to a gene: 6. This CDR3 is built from 16 residues. The V gene's germline CDR1 is MNHEY and CDR2 SVGEGT. CDR3 sequence: CASSYNQREAQETQYF. CDR3 DNA sequence: TGTGCCAGCAGTTACAACCAGCGGGAGGCTCAAGAGACCCAGTACTTC.

The chain combines TRBV6-1 with TRBJ2-7; 10 positions match TRBD1. The V gene end was trimmed by 3 bases and the J gene end by 6 bases; junction bases not matched to a gene: 5. CDR1 MNHNS and CDR2 SASEGT come from the germline V gene. The CDR3 sequence is 14 residues long. CDR3 sequence (DNA): TGTGCCAGCAGTGAGACCGGGACAGGGGTCGAGCAGTACTTC. Translated: CASSETGTGVEQYF.

This clonotype was found a few times. The chain couples TRBV28 to TRBJ1-5; D not resolved. Trimming removed 8 bases from V and 3 bases from J, with 20 bases in between. The germline V gene has CDR1 MDHEN and CDR2 SYDVKM. The CDR3 is 16 residues long. In DNA, the CDR3 is TGTGCCAGCCGATGGTCCGCAGAGGGCCCCAATCAGCCCCAGCATTTT. Translating gives CASRWSAEGPNQPQHF.

This clonotype was observed at least ten times. The rearrangement joins TRBV28 to TRBJ2-5; perhaps TRBD1 as D (6 bases). V was shortened by 5 bases and J by 5 bases, with 24 bases between the two germline ends. Germline CDR1 MDHEN, CDR2 SYDVKM. This CDR3 is built from 17 residues. CDR3 in DNA: TGTGCCAGCAGTCAACATCGACAGGAACATCGTGGGGAGACCCAGTACTTC. Protein: CASSQHRQEHRGETQYF.

This clonotype was recorded many times. The rearrangement uses TRBV20-1 and TRBJ2-5; D possibly corresponds to TRBD2 (5 bases). The CDR3 totals 14 residues. V shed 0 bases and J shed 4 bases, with 12 bases lying between them. Germline V lookup: CDR1 DFQATT, CDR2 SNEGSKA (reference sequence). DNA of the CDR3: TGCAGTGCTAGAGATGCGGAAGAGGGAGAGACCCAGTACTTC. Its translation is CSARDAEEGETQYF.

This chain links TRBV29-1 with TRBJ2-5, with 7 bases fitting TRBD2. CDR3 length: 14 residues. CDR1 SQVTM and CDR2 ANQGSEA come from the germline V gene. The CDR3 nucleotides read TGCAGTGCCCCCACTAGCGAAAACCAAGAGACCCAGTACTTC. It specifies CSAPTSENQETQYF.

Worth noting for this clonotype: A much larger clone differs by one base, so this may be a read error. The gene calls are TRBV6-5 and TRBJ2-7, with D perhaps matching TRBD2 (6 bases). The V end was cut by 1 base, the J end by 3 bases, with 16 bases between. Germline V gene data show CDR1 as MNHEY and CDR2 as SVGAGI. CDR3 length: 16 amino acids. CDR3 loop: CASSYLPAEGFYEQYF. The CDR3 DNA reads as TGTGCCAGCAGTTACTTACCAGCGGAGGGGTTCTACGAGCAGTACTTC.

This clonotype turned up a few times. This sequence joins TRBV27 and TRBJ2-1, with 10 nucleotides matching TRBD2. Germline lookup yields CDR1 MNHEY and CDR2 SMNVEV (reference sequence). V was clipped by 6 bases and J by 7 bases; unmatched bases: 3. There are 13 residues in the CDR3. This chain's CDR3 is CASRTLAGNEQFF. CDR3 nucleotide sequence: TGTGCCAGCAGGACACTAGCGGGAAATGAGCAGTTCTTC.

In its sample, this clonotype was seen many times. This chain links TRBV28 with TRBJ1-5; D is unclear. The CDR3 loop spans 14 amino acids. Between the trimmed V and J ends, which lost 5 bases and 4 bases, there was a span of 12 bases. Germline values: CDR1 MDHEN, CDR2 SYDVKM. The CDR3 is CASSPIFGNQPQHF. The CDR3 nucleotides are TGTGCCAGCAGTCCTATTTTCGGGAATCAGCCCCAGCATTTT.